This T cell receptor beta chain derives from a study of vaccination effects on CD4 cells after COVID-19. Investigators separated out CD4+ T cells once around 10 days of culture had passed. Everyone in the study got two shots of either the BNT162b2 or mRNA-1273 vaccine. Days 3 and 7 saw half the medium replaced with IL-2 medium. Measured with immunoSEQ multiplex PCR; TCRdb has only the in-frame clones, and not every one. The sample has more than 55,000 clones, approximately 81% seen once. In germline, CDR1 is SNHLY, CDR2 FYNNEI. The J segment lost 0 bases and the V segment lost 2 bases, leaving 8 bases of the junction unmatched. The CDR3 sequence is 18 residues long. This clone was counted a single time. As yet, its antigen is unknown.

The TCR was taken from a human donor who received a COVID-19 vaccine. The sequenced sample was CD4+ T cells from PBMCs cultured without peptide, obtained after COVID-19 vaccination. This chain uses TRBV2 with TRBJ2-1; 9 bases are a match to TRBD2. CDR3 coding DNA: TGTGCCAGCAGTGAATTCGCGGGAGGGGGGTACTCCTACAATGAGCAGTTCTTC. Translating it yields CASSEFAGGGYSYNEQFF.